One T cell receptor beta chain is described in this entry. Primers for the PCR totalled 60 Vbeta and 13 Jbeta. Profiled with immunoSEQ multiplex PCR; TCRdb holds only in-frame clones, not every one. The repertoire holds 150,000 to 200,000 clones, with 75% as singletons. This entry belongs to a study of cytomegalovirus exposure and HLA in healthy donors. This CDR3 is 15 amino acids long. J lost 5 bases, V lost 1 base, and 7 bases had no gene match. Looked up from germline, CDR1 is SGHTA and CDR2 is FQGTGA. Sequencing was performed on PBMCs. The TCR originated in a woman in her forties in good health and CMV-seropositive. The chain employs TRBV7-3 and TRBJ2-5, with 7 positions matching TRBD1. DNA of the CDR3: TGTGCCAGCAGCTTAATAGGGGGCCCTTTGGAGACCCAGTACTTC. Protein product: CASSLIGGPLETQYF. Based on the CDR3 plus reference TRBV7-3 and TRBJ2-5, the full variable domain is GAGVSQTPSNKVTEKGKYVELRCDPISGHTALYWYRQSLGQGPEFLIYFQGTGAADDSGLPNDRFFAVRPEGSVSTLKIQRTERGDSAVYLCASSLIGGPLETQYFGPGTRLLVL.